This TCR beta chain was sequenced during a study of OX40 agonist ivuxolimab in advanced cancers. The study, taken as a whole, reports: There were, on average, more expanded clones in CD8+ T cells than in CD4+. No determination was made of the antigen specificity of the expanded peripheral T cells.

This table comes from immunoSEQ multiplex PCR, and its TCRdb copy is limited to in-frame clones, with some not included. The sample includes approximately 90,000 clones, 80% to 90% seen only once; the top ten take approximately 0.8%. The study sampled blood at baseline, cycle 4 day 1, and cycle 7 day 1. Comment on this clone: What it binds is not known.

This CDR3 contains 14 residues. Germline-derived CDR1 and CDR2 are SGHTA and FQGNSA. V dropped 2 bases and J dropped 7 bases, with 12 bases sitting between them. This sample comprised CD4+ or CD8+ T cells sorted from blood, obtained in a trial of the OX40 agonist ivuxolimab. The rearrangement links TRBV7-2 to TRBJ2-4, with D perhaps assigned TRBD1 or TRBD2 (7 bases each). This TCR came from an adult with an advanced solid tumor such as melanoma, head and neck, liver or kidney cancer. CDR3 nucleotides: TGTGCCAGCAGCTTAACCCAGGGGGGGAACATTCAGTACTTC. Its translation is CASSLTQGGNIQYF.